The rows below give T cell receptor beta chains drawn from one sample of a study of shared clonotypes between healthy human individuals. Profiling relied on immunoSEQ multiplex PCR, and the TCRdb table lists in-frame clones only, not all of them. The table lists some 87,000 clones, roughly three quarters of them singletons. Material: memory CD8+ T cells sorted from blood. These receptors all stem from a man aged 30 to 39 in good health. The CDR3 runs from the conserved cysteine through the conserved F or W. A D gene is named only where the DNA matches it firmly. Expanded clones get a size class; other rows say once, few or many, or leave the size out.

>TRBV27|TRBD2|once|TRBJ2-1
TGTGCCAGCAGGGGACTAGCGGGGTTGAGTCTTAACAATGAGCAGTTCTTC
CASRGLAGLSLNNEQFF
>TRBV6-6|-|many|TRBJ1-2
TGTGCCAGCAGTCCGGTGTCGGGGTCTTATGGCTACACCTTC
CASSPVSGSYGYTF
>TRBV4-1|TRBD2|-|TRBJ2-2
TGCGCCAGCAGCCAAGATGCGGGGGGCGGATTGACCGGGGAGCTGTTTTTT
CASSQDAGGGLTGELFF
>TRBV7-8|TRBD1|-|TRBJ2-2
TGTGCCAGCAGCTTCATCGGACAGGGGTGGGCCGGGGAGCTGTTTTTT
CASSFIGQGWAGELFF
>TRBV28|-|-|TRBJ1-3
TGTGCCAGCAGTCCCACCTCGGGGGGGCGTGGAAACACCATATATTTT
CASSPTSGGRGNTIYF
>TRBV7-2|-|-|TRBJ2-7
TGTGCCAGCAGCTTTGGTCCGCGGGACGAGCAGTACTTC
CASSFGPRDEQYF
>TRBV28|TRBD2|-|TRBJ2-7
TGTGCCAGCAGCCAGCCGGCAGCGGGAGGCTACGAGCAGTACTTC
CASSQPAAGGYEQYF
>TRBV7-2|TRBD2|-|TRBJ2-1
TGTGCCAGCAGCGTTAGCGGGGACAATGAGCAGTTCTTC
CASSVSGDNEQFF
>TRBV9|-|-|TRBJ2-1
TGTGCCAGCAGCGTATCTACGGGACCTACCTACAATGAGCAGTTCTTC
CASSVSTGPTYNEQFF
>TRBV27|TRBD1|many|TRBJ1-5
TGTGCCAGCAGTCCATATGGCAGGGGGTTCCATCAGCCCCAGCATTTT
CASSPYGRGFHQPQHF
>TRBV4-2|-|-|TRBJ2-7
TGTGCCAGCAGCCAAGGTGGGGAACCCATCCACGAGCAGTACTTC
CASSQGGEPIHEQYF
>TRBV6-5|-|-|TRBJ1-1
TGTGCCAGCAGTTACTCCCAAACTGAAGCTTTCTTT
CASSYSQTEAFF
>TRBV4-1|TRBD2|-|TRBJ2-5
TGCGCCAGCAGCCAAACTAGCGGGAGGGCCTGGGAGACCCAGTACTTC
CASSQTSGRAWETQYF
>TRBV6-5|-|-|TRBJ2-3
TGTGCCAGCAGTTACTCCTTTAGCGGCACAGATACGCAGTATTTT
CASSYSFSGTDTQYF
>TRBV27|TRBD1|once|TRBJ1-5
TGTGCCAGCAGTCCAGGGACAGGGAGTGATCAGCCCCAGCATTTT
CASSPGTGSDQPQHF
>TRBV29-1|TRBD2|-|TRBJ2-2
TGCAGCACAAGGACTAGCGGGACCGGGGAGCTGTTTTTT
CSTRTSGTGELFF